The rows below give T cell receptor beta chains drawn from one sample of a study of cytomegalovirus exposure and HLA in healthy donors. The table came from immunoSEQ multiplex PCR; TCRdb's copy has only in-frame clones and leaves some out. Counted here are around 190,000 clones, about 77% occurring once; the ten biggest clones make up about 2.7%. Sequencing was performed on PBMCs. The receptors were gathered from a woman under 40 in good health and CMV-seronegative. The CDR3 runs from the conserved cysteine through the conserved F or W. D genes are given only for firm matches. Size is stated for part of the rows, as once, few or many counts, or as a class when the clone is expanded.

j_call | d_call | v_call | clone_size | cdr3_nt | cdr3_aa
TRBJ2-5 | . | TRBV27 | . | TGTGCCAGCAGTTTCGGCAGGCTCCAAGAGACCCAGTACTTC | CASSFGRLQETQYF
TRBJ1-2 | . | TRBV9 | . | TGTGCCAGCAACACTCCGGGCTATGGCTACACCTTC | CASNTPGYGYTF
TRBJ1-4 | TRBD1 | TRBV5-1 | . | TGCGCCAGCAGCTCGTGGACAGGGGCAACTAATGAAAAACTGTTTTTT | CASSSWTGATNEKLFF
TRBJ2-4 | . | TRBV30 | . | TGTGCCTGGAGTGGGCGGAGGGCGCGGACCAAAAACATTCAGTACTTC | CAWSGRRARTKNIQYF
TRBJ2-1 | TRBD2 | TRBV11-2 | . | TGTGCCAGCAGCTCCCTTAGCGGGAGGGCCGGAGTCAATGAGCAGTTCTTC | CASSSLSGRAGVNEQFF
TRBJ1-3 | . | TRBV19 | . | TGTGCCAGTACTGGGAGCTCTGGAAACACCATATATTTT | CASTGSSGNTIYF
TRBJ1-6 | . | TRBV30 | . | TGTGCCTGGAAAGGGGTCAGCCTTAACTTT | CAWKGVSLNF
TRBJ1-5 | TRBD1 | TRBV7-2 | few | TGTGCCAGCAGCCCCGGACAGGGGTGGGGGCCCCAGCATTTT | CASSPGQGWGPQHF
TRBJ2-3 | . | TRBV11-2 | . | TGTGCCAGCAGCCCGGACTACGGAACAGATACGCAGTATTTT | CASSPDYGTDTQYF
TRBJ1-5 | . | TRBV16 | . | TGTGCCAGCAGCCAATCAAGTACGAGTCAGCCCCAGCATTTT | CASSQSSTSQPQHF
TRBJ2-3 | . | TRBV30 | . | TGTGCCTGGAGTGATTGGACTAGCACAGATACGCAGTATTTT | CAWSDWTSTDTQYF
TRBJ2-7 | . | TRBV28 | once | TGTGCCAGCAGACCGAGAACCTACGAGCAGTACTTC | CASRPRTYEQYF
TRBJ2-2 | . | TRBV7-3 | . | TGTGCCAGCAGCTATAGCCCAGGGAAGGTTGGGAGGTCCGGGGAGCTGTTTTTT | CASSYSPGKVGRSGELFF
TRBJ2-7 | TRBD2 | TRBV29-1 | . | TGCAGCGCTAGGACTAGCGGTTCCTACGAGCAGTACTTC | CSARTSGSYEQYF
TRBJ2-1 | . | TRBV7-9 | once | TGTGCCAGCAGCCTGATTAGCGCCTCGAAACGGAATGAGCAGTTCTTC | CASSLISASKRNEQFF
TRBJ2-4 | . | TRBV13 | . | TGTGCCAGCAGCTCCGACGGGAAAAACATTCAGTACTTC | CASSSDGKNIQYF
TRBJ2-1 | TRBD1 | TRBV7-6 | . | TGTGCCAGCAGCCCCGTATCAGGGGGCCCTGGGTATGAGCAGTTCTTC | CASSPVSGGPGYEQFF
TRBJ1-5 | . | TRBV19 | . | TGTGCCAGTACTAGACCATATAGCAATCAGCCCCAGCATTTT | CASTRPYSNQPQHF
TRBJ2-7 | . | TRBV7-6 | . | TGTGCCAGCAGCTTAGGATTCGGGGAGCAGTACTTC | CASSLGFGEQYF
TRBJ2-7 | . | TRBV5-1 | few | TGCGCCAGCAGCTTCGCAGGGTCCTACGAGCAGTACTTC | CASSFAGSYEQYF
TRBJ1-1 | TRBD1 | TRBV4-1 | . | TGCGCCAGCAGCCAAGATCTCGACAGGGACACTGAAGCTTTCTTT | CASSQDLDRDTEAFF
TRBJ1-5 | TRBD1 | TRBV2 | . | TGTGCCAGCAGTCGGACCGGGACAGGGGAGGATCAGCCCCAGCATTTT | CASSRTGTGEDQPQHF